Following are 29 T cell receptor beta chains from one sample sequenced in a study of cytomegalovirus exposure and HLA in healthy donors. 13 Jbeta primers and 60 Vbeta primers were used for the PCR. Method: immunoSEQ multiplex PCR; TCRdb's copy keeps in-frame clones and lacks some. The table records approximately 84,000 clones, roughly 72% of them present only once. Sequences were obtained from PBMCs. These receptor sequences come from a man in his forties or fifties in good health and CMV-seropositive.

The chain uses TRBV7-2 and TRBJ1-2; D gene uncertain. Deletions cut 1 base from V and 5 bases from J, with 17 bases between. Germline CDR1 reads SGHTA; CDR2 reads FQGNSA. CDR3 length equals 16 residues. CDR3 DNA sequence: TGTGCCAGCAGCTTAGAAACCCGGGTTTCTGAGTATGGCTACACCTTC. Residues: CASSLETRVSEYGYTF.

The rearrangement links TRBV14 to TRBJ1-4; D perhaps matches TRBD1 (5 bases). The CDR3 runs 16 residues. The V and J ends lost 1 base and 4 bases respectively, with 13 bases between them. The germline V gene encodes CDR1 SGHDN and CDR2 FVKESK. Here the CDR3 DNA reads TGTGCCAGCAGCCAAGTTCGTGGGGGGGATAATGAAAAACTGTTTTTT. Amino acids: CASSQVRGGDNEKLFF.

The gene calls are TRBV29-1 and TRBJ2-5; D possibly corresponds to TRBD1 (6 bases). Germline CDR1 and CDR2: SQVTM and ANQGSEA. The CDR3 contains 13 residues. V shed 7 bases and J shed 4 bases, with 16 bases lying between them. The CDR3 DNA sequence: TGCAGCGCACCCCCAACAGGGCTAGAGACCCAGTACTTC. Amino acid sequence: CSAPPTGLETQYF.

This clone was seen a single time. The rearrangement uses TRBV9 and TRBJ2-7, with 8 bases aligning to TRBD2. This CDR3 is 12 amino acids long. The germline gives CDR1 SGDLS, CDR2 YYNGEE. The V gene end was trimmed by 10 bases and the J gene end by 12 bases; junction bases not matched to a gene: 15. CDR3 sequence reads: CAGRGGATEGYF. CDR3 bases: TGTGCCGGACGGGGGGGGGCCACCGAAGGGTACTTC.

The chain recombines TRBV19 with TRBJ1-1, with D tentatively TRBD1 (5 bases). The CDR3 sequence is 15 residues long. Germline CDR1 is LNHDA and CDR2 is SQIVND (reference sequence). The germline V and J ends were trimmed by 1 base and 2 bases, with 11 bases remaining between them. CDR3 sequence reads: CASSIAGRVNTEAFF. In nucleotides, the CDR3 is TGTGCCAGTAGTATAGCAGGCAGGGTTAACACTGAAGCTTTCTTT.

V and J are TRBV6-5 and TRBJ1-1; D unresolved. The CDR3 is made up of 14 amino acids. Trimming took 5 bases from V and 0 from J, leaving 10 bases between them. Per germline, CDR1 MNHEY and CDR2 SVGAGI. The CDR3 sequence is CASSPTYMNTEAFF. Here the CDR3 DNA reads TGTGCCAGCAGTCCAACATATATGAACACTGAAGCTTTCTTT.

The rearrangement joins TRBV4-3 to TRBJ1-4; 9 bases align to TRBD1. J lost 5 bases, V lost 4 bases, and 11 bases had no gene match. The germline CDR1 and CDR2 sequences are LGHNA and YSLEER. The CDR3 sequence is 17 residues long. The CDR3 DNA reads as TGCGCCAGCAGCCGCAACCTTTTAGGGACAGGGAATGAAAAACTGTTTTTT. It is translated as CASSRNLLGTGNEKLFF.

This sequence joins TRBV28 and TRBJ1-1; unclear D gene. The CDR3 sequence is 14 residues long. The germline gives CDR1 MDHEN, CDR2 SYDVKM. Trimming stripped 2 bases from V and 0 bases from J, with 7 bases between. The CDR3 protein is CASSLGQLNTEAFF. In nucleotides, the CDR3 is TGTGCCAGCAGTTTAGGTCAGTTGAACACTGAAGCTTTCTTT.

The chain combines TRBV7-6 with TRBJ2-5, with D tentatively TRBD1 (5 bases). This CDR3 has 15 amino acids. From germline, CDR1 is SGHVS and CDR2 FNYEAQ. The germline V and J ends were trimmed by 0 bases and 4 bases, with 12 bases remaining between them. The CDR3 coding sequence is TGTGCCAGCAGCTTAGCGCAAGCAGGGATAGAGACCCAGTACTTC. Residues: CASSLAQAGIETQYF.

V and J are TRBV27 and TRBJ2-7; the D gene is possibly TRBD1 (6 bases). This CDR3 comprises 16 residues. V lost 5 bases, J lost 3 bases, and 20 bases lay in between. The V gene's germline CDR1 is MNHEY and CDR2 SMNVEV (reference sequence). CDR3 sequence reads: CASSHKKGVSGYEQYF. CDR3 sequence (DNA): TGTGCCAGCAGTCATAAAAAGGGGGTCTCGGGCTACGAGCAGTACTTC.

The chain has TRBV4-1 and TRBJ2-7; TRBD1 matches at 9 bases. The CDR3 covers 18 residues. V was clipped by 0 bases and J by 6 bases; unmatched bases: 15. Germline CDR1 reads MGHRA; CDR2 reads YSYEKL. The CDR3 here is CASSQDPSGGTGSGEQYF. The CDR3 DNA reads as TGCGCCAGCAGCCAAGACCCTTCGGGCGGGACAGGGTCGGGCGAGCAGTACTTC.

This rearrangement joins TRBV10-3 to TRBJ1-3; D is unclear. CDR1 is ENHRY and CDR2 is SYGVKD in the germline V gene. The CDR3 sequence is 16 residues long. V gave up 5 bases and J gave up 0 bases, with 14 bases separating them. CDR3 protein: CAISSPVVSSGNTIYF. CDR3 nucleotides: TGTGCCATCAGTAGCCCCGTCGTGTCCTCTGGAAACACCATATATTTT.

This chain links TRBV5-1 with TRBJ2-1, with 10 bases that match TRBD2. The CDR3 runs to 16 residues. Losses at the gene ends were 1 base for V and 4 bases for J; bases not matched to a gene: 5. Germline V CDR1 and CDR2: SGHRS, YFSETQ. CDR3 nucleotide sequence: TGCGCCAGCAGCTTGAGGGCAGCGGGGGGGTACAATGAGCAGTTCTTC. Translated, it gives CASSLRAAGGYNEQFF.

This rearrangement joins TRBV4-2 to TRBJ1-2; TRBD1 agrees at 7 bases. The germline CDR1 and CDR2 sequences are LGHNA and YNFKEQ. The trim removed 4 bases at V and 5 bases at J, leaving 10 bases unmatched. The CDR3 runs 15 residues. CDR3 protein: CASSPDGGTAYGYTF. The CDR3 DNA follows: TGTGCCAGCAGCCCAGACGGAGGGACAGCTTATGGCTACACCTTC.

This rearrangement joins TRBV7-2 to TRBJ1-3, with D tentatively TRBD1 (6 bases). This CDR3 spans 16 amino acids. The germline V gene encodes CDR1 SGHTA and CDR2 FQGNSA. Trimming shortened V by 5 bases and J by 0 bases, and 14 bases separated the two germline ends. Here the CDR3 reads CASSPGQSGSGNTIYF. CDR3 nucleotides: TGTGCCAGCAGCCCCGGACAGAGCGGCTCTGGAAACACCATATATTTT.

The chain links TRBV27 to TRBJ2-3, with a tentative D call TRBD1 (5 bases). The germline CDR1 and CDR2 sequences are MNHEY and SMNVEV (reference sequence). The CDR3 sequence is 15 residues long. Between the trimmed V and J ends, which lost 5 bases and 1 base, there was a span of 13 bases. The CDR3 coding sequence is TGTGCCAGCAGTCCAGGAGCCAGGGGCACAGATACGCAGTATTTT. Protein product: CASSPGARGTDTQYF.

The chain employs TRBV5-6 and TRBJ2-2; D call uncertain. V lost 2 bases and J lost 0, with 11 bases in between. CDR3 length equals 16 residues. Per germline, CDR1 SGHDT and CDR2 YYEEEE. The CDR3 sequence is CASSFVDKSNTGELFF. In DNA form, the CDR3 reads TGTGCCAGCAGCTTCGTAGACAAGTCGAACACCGGGGAGCTGTTTTTT.

A single count supports this clone. This chain uses TRBV7-2 with TRBJ2-5, with D perhaps matching TRBD2 (5 bases). The CDR3 is made up of 15 amino acids. Looked up from germline, CDR1 is SGHTA and CDR2 is FQGNSA. V was trimmed by 3 bases and J by 2 bases, leaving 13 bases between them. The CDR3 loop reads CASSLDGKVQETQYF. In DNA, the CDR3 is TGTGCCAGCAGCTTGGACGGGAAAGTTCAAGAGACCCAGTACTTC.

The genes are TRBV27 and TRBJ1-4; D is unclear. Germline assignment: CDR1 MNHEY and CDR2 SMNVEV (reference sequence). Trimming took 3 bases from V and 8 from J, leaving 13 bases between them. CDR3 length equals 14 residues. CDR3 nucleotides: TGTGCCAGCAGTTTGATGTACAGCGGGGAAAAACTGTTTTTT. This gives the protein CASSLMYSGEKLFF. The complete variable domain, with remaining parts taken from reference TRBV27 and TRBJ1-4, reads EAQVTQNPRYLITVTGKKLTVTCSQNMNHEYMSWYRQDPGLGLRQIYYSMNVEVTDKGDVPEGYKVSRKEKRNFPLILESPSPNQTSLYFCASSLMYSGEKLFFGSGTQLSVL.

The chain couples TRBV5-5 to TRBJ2-7; TRBD1 matches at 7 bases. The trim removed 3 bases at V and 3 bases at J, leaving 3 bases unmatched. CDR1 and CDR2 from the germline V gene are SGHKS and YYEKEE (reference sequence). CDR3 length: 13 amino acids. The CDR3 bases are TGTGCCAGCAGCTCGACAGGGTTCTACGAGCAGTACTTC. Translation: CASSSTGFYEQYF.

V is TRBV7-8 and J is TRBJ2-7, with 8 bases that match TRBD1. The ends lost 1 base at V and 4 bases at J; junction bases unmatched: 6. The CDR3 totals 15 residues. From germline, CDR1 is SGHVS and CDR2 FQNEAQ. Here the CDR3 DNA reads TGTGCCAGCAGCTTAGGGACAGGGCCTCAGTACGAGCAGTACTTC. It specifies CASSLGTGPQYEQYF.

This clone was observed a single time. As DNA, the CDR3 is TGTGCCAGCAGCCCCGACAGGGCCTCATTCTATGGCTACACCTTC. It specifies CASSPDRASFYGYTF. J is TRBJ1-2 and V is TRBV5-8, with 7 bases lining up with TRBD1. The V segment lost 4 bases and the J segment 4 bases; nucleotides outside the gene matches: 10. This CDR3 has 15 amino acids. Looked up from germline, CDR1 is SGHTS and CDR2 is YDEGEE. Full variable domain (rest looked up from reference TRBV5-8 and TRBJ1-2): EAGVTQSPTHLIKTRGQQATLRCSPISGHTSVYWYQQALGLGLQFLLWYDEGEERNRGNFPPRFSGRQFPNYSSELNVNALELEDSALYLCASSPDRASFYGYTFGSGTRLTVV.

This chain uses TRBV5-4 with TRBJ2-1, with D maybe TRBD1 (6 bases). Germline-derived CDR1 and CDR2 are SGHNT and YYREEE (reference sequence). Trimming took 1 base from V and 9 from J, leaving 14 bases between them. This CDR3 spans 14 amino acids. The DNA for the CDR3 is TGTGCCAGCAGCTTGATGGGGGCTGGGGGTGAGCAGTTCTTC. The encoded protein is CASSLMGAGGEQFF.

A word on this clone: In the same sample, other DNA sequences code for this CDR3. This chain connects TRBV7-2 to TRBJ1-6; TRBD1 aligns across 9 bases. The V gene's germline CDR1 is SGHTA and CDR2 FQGNSA. Germline trimming cut 5 bases from V and 5 bases from J; bases unmatched to any gene: 4. There are 15 residues in the CDR3. The CDR3 is CASSPRDRDNSPLHF. The CDR3 DNA reads as TGTGCCAGCAGCCCCCGGGACAGGGATAATTCACCCCTCCACTTT.

This clone has a handful of counts. V and J are TRBV7-9 and TRBJ2-7, with TRBD1 matching 7 bases. The J segment lost 5 bases and the V segment lost 5 bases, leaving 9 bases of the junction unmatched. CDR3 size: 14 residues. Germline V gene lookup returns CDR1 SEHNR and CDR2 FQNEAQ (reference sequence). Written as DNA, the CDR3 is TGTGCCAGCAGCCCCAGGGGGATGATCGACGAGCAGTACTTC. It yields the protein CASSPRGMIDEQYF.

The chain recombines TRBV2 with TRBJ1-5; D gene uncertain. Germline CDR1 reads SNHLY; CDR2 reads FYNNEI. The CDR3 loop spans 13 amino acids. V was trimmed by 6 bases and J by 4 bases, leaving 10 bases between them. The DNA of the CDR3 is TGTGCCAGCAGCGATGACACTAATCAGCCCCAGCATTTT. It specifies CASSDDTNQPQHF.

The chain combines TRBV5-1 with TRBJ1-6, with 7 bases matching TRBD1. There are 17 residues in the CDR3. V shed 0 bases, J shed 0 bases, and the junction held 3 bases outside the gene matches. The germline gives CDR1 SGHRS, CDR2 YFSETQ. The CDR3 here is CASSLEGASSYNSPLHF. The CDR3 nucleotides read TGCGCCAGCAGCTTGGAGGGGGCTAGCTCCTATAATTCACCCCTCCACTTT.

The chain uses TRBV27 and TRBJ1-1; D remains unclear. V lost 8 bases to trimming and J lost 1 base, with 14 bases between them. The germline CDR1 and CDR2 sequences are MNHEY and SMNVEV (reference sequence). This CDR3 spans 14 amino acids. The CDR3 DNA is TGTGCCAGCGGGCCGCGAGCGGGGAACACTGAAGCTTTCTTT. This codes for CASGPRAGNTEAFF.

The chain uses TRBV30 and TRBJ2-7; tentatively, D is TRBD2 (6 bases). CDR3 length: 14 residues. The V end lost 5 bases, the J end lost 0 bases, and 14 bases lay between the germline ends. In germline, CDR1 is GTSNPN, CDR2 SVGIG (reference sequence). The chain's CDR3 is CAWHTGTYSYEQYF. The CDR3 nucleotides are TGTGCCTGGCATACGGGGACTTACTCCTACGAGCAGTACTTC.